What follows is one T cell receptor beta chain and its context. The entry originates in a study of blood T cell repertoires in COVID-19. Sequencing used immunoSEQ multiplex PCR; TCRdb keeps in-frame clones, though not all of them. Of around 190,000 clones in the sample, about 91% were seen once. The CDR3 length is 13 residues. The germline gives CDR1 MDHEN, CDR2 SYDVKM. Trimming took off 7 bases at V and 12 bases at J, with 16 bases between the two ends. The sample comprised PBMCs or T cells enriched from blood (not recorded which). This chain links TRBV28 with TRBJ1-6, with unresolved D. The sequence came from a man younger than 35 with acute COVID-19. The CDR3 region is CASTFDLREPLHF. The CDR3 DNA sequence: TGTGCCAGCACCTTCGACCTGAGGGAACCCCTCCACTTT.